Described below is a single TCR beta chain sequence and its context. The target antigen is unknown. The assay was immunoSEQ multiplex PCR, and TCRdb's table has in-frame clones only and misses some. The sample has about 89,000 clones; roughly 84% are singletons. It was second doses at about 4 or about 12 weeks that were pooled. The CDR3 loop spans 14 amino acids. Trimming removed 3 bases from V and 6 bases from J, with 15 bases in between. Per germline, CDR1 SGHTS and CDR2 YDEGEE. The data were obtained in a study of T cell responses to AZD1222 COVID-19 vaccine. Study-level points and caveats: Most donors were white British and more were female, and clonal diversity was possibly underestimated. Repertoire sampling was restricted to post-peak T cell response timepoints. CD4 TCRs linked to vaccination spanned spike, dominating at 160-218 and 743-854.

Here the sequenced sample was peripheral blood, taken 28 days after the second AZD1222 dose. This chain joins TRBV5-8 and TRBJ1-1; D not certain. The receptor's source is an adult who received the AZD1222 COVID-19 vaccine. The DNA for the CDR3 is TGTGCCAGCAGCTCACCAGCTGGGAGACCTGAAGCTTTCTTT. Translation gives CASSSPAGRPEAFF.